These 23 T cell receptor beta chains originate from one sample sequenced in a study of post-analysis software for immune sequencing data. General study points: Elevated frequency relative to controls characterized four to six TRBV segments in patients, TRBV5-6, TRBV5-1 and TRBV20-1 among them.

Their antigen targets remain unknown. Sequencing libraries made from TCR beta cDNA carried unique molecular identifiers. TCRdb re-called the PCR reads with MiXCR, one entry per CDR3 protein. The sample lists approximately 350,000 distinct CDR3 sequences; roughly 35% were seen once. Sequencing input: blood. Receptor source: a girl aged 5-17 years with multiple sclerosis.

The chain joins TRBV6-1 to TRBJ1-1; D is perhaps TRBD1 (5 bases). Trimming left V 2 bases short and J 3 bases short, with 10 bases between. Germline values: CDR1 MNHNS, CDR2 SASEGT. The CDR3 extends over 14 amino acids. The chain's CDR3 is CASSEMGGDTEAFF. The CDR3 region has the DNA TGTGCCAGCAGTGAAATGGGGGGGGACACTGAAGCTTTCTTT.

This clonotype was detected ten times or more. This chain joins TRBV6-6 and TRBJ1-2, with D possibly TRBD1 on 5 matching bases. Per germline, CDR1 MNHNY and CDR2 SVGAGI (reference sequence). The CDR3 runs 15 residues. Trimming left V 4 bases short and J 0 bases short, with 12 bases between. The CDR3 DNA reads TGTGCCAGCAGTTTCTCGGGGCTTACTAACTATGGCTACACCTTC. The encoded protein is CASSFSGLTNYGYTF.

The CDR3 region has the DNA TGTGCCAGCAGTTACTCTAATTATATACAGGGAGATGGCTACACCTTC. It specifies CASSYSNYIQGDGYTF. The chain uses TRBV6-5 and TRBJ1-2; TRBD1 might be the D (6 bases). From germline, CDR1 is MNHEY and CDR2 SVGAGI. The ends were cut back, 0 bases at V and 6 bases at J, with 17 bases in the middle. The CDR3 has 16 amino acids.

The chain has TRBV5-1 and TRBJ2-4; D remains ambiguous. The CDR3 extends over 18 amino acids. CDR1 and CDR2 (germline): SGHRS, YFSETQ. Trimming pared 0 bases from V and 2 bases from J, leaving 18 bases between. The CDR3 protein is CASSLEFSRTGTKNIQYF. The CDR3 nucleotides read TGCGCCAGCAGCTTGGAGTTTTCGAGAACTGGAACCAAAAACATTCAGTACTTC.

This clonotype has just a few counts. This sequence joins TRBV7-9 and TRBJ1-2; no reliable D call. Germline CDR1 and CDR2: SEHNR and FQNEAQ (reference sequence). The CDR3 consists of 14 residues. Trimming cost V 3 bases and J 4 bases, with 12 bases left between them. CDR3 region: CASSFQESGYGYTF. The CDR3, as DNA: TGTGCCAGCAGCTTTCAGGAGTCTGGCTATGGCTACACCTTC.

This clonotype was picked up a small number of times. The CDR3 region is CASSLSWGGTGGQETQYF. Written as DNA, the CDR3 is TGTGCCAGCAGTTTAAGCTGGGGGGGCACAGGGGGCCAGGAGACCCAGTACTTC. J is TRBJ2-5 and V is TRBV28, with TRBD1 matching 9 bases. CDR3 length equals 18 residues. Germline V lookup: CDR1 MDHEN, CDR2 SYDVKM. The V and J ends lost 2 bases and 5 bases, in that order; junction bases with no gene match: 15. The full variable domain, completed using reference TRBV28 and TRBJ2-5, is DVKVTQSSRYLVKRTGEKVFLECVQDMDHENMFWYRQDPGLGLRLIYFSYDVKMKEKGDIPEGYSVSREKKERFSLILESASTNQTSMYLCASSLSWGGTGGQETQYFGPGTRLLVL.

This clonotype has a handful of counts. Given a much more abundant clone one base away, this may be a read error. V usage is TRBV7-2 and J usage is TRBJ2-5; 12 bases are shared with TRBD2. Germline V gene lookup returns CDR1 SGHTA and CDR2 FQGNSA. The ends lost 3 bases at V and 5 bases at J; junction bases unmatched: 4. The CDR3 consists of 15 residues. The CDR3 bases are TGTGCCAGCAGCTTTCTAGCGGGGGGGCCGGAGACCCAGTACTTC. Amino acid sequence: CASSFLAGGPETQYF.

The chain uses TRBV20-1 and TRBJ1-6; 8 bases map to TRBD1. V was clipped by 0 bases and J by 5 bases; unmatched bases: 9. This CDR3 has 17 amino acids. The germline V gene has CDR1 DFQATT and CDR2 SNEGSKA (reference sequence). Here the CDR3 DNA reads TGCAGTGCTAGAGATTTGGAGGCAGGGGGCAATAATTCACCCCTCCACTTT. Residues: CSARDLEAGGNNSPLHF.

The chain couples TRBV6-2 or TRBV6-3 to TRBJ2-3, with D possibly TRBD2 on 7 matching bases. The CDR3 extends over 15 amino acids. V lost 6 bases, J lost 3 bases, and 16 bases lay in between. CDR1 and CDR2 (germline): MNHEY, SVGEGT. CDR3 region: CASSPAGAGTDTQYF. CDR3 DNA sequence: TGTGCCAGCAGCCCCGCGGGGGCCGGGACAGATACGCAGTATTTT.

The table lists this clonotype with a count of one. The V call is TRBV7-9, the J call TRBJ2-1; tentative D call: TRBD1 (6 bases). The CDR3 is 16 amino acids. Trimming left V 5 bases short and J 2 bases short, with 16 bases between. From germline, CDR1 is SEHNR and CDR2 FQNEAQ (reference sequence). The CDR3, as DNA: TGTGCCAGCAGCGGGGACCGGGACAACACCTACAATGAGCAGTTCTTC. Amino acid sequence: CASSGDRDNTYNEQFF.

This clonotype showed up just a few times. The CDR3 DNA reads TGCAGCCACAGCGTGGGGACAGGGAAAAACATTCAGTACTTC. This codes for CSHSVGTGKNIQYF. The chain carries TRBV29-1 and TRBJ2-4; 9 nucleotides line up with TRBD1. Trimming cost V 8 bases and J 4 bases; bases outside gene matches: 9. This CDR3 is built from 14 residues. CDR1 is SQVTM and CDR2 is ANQGSEA in the germline V gene.

This clonotype occurred a few times. The rearrangement joins TRBV7-8 to TRBJ2-4, with D possibly TRBD1 on 6 matching bases. The J call is in doubt because the DNA end fits TRBJ2-7 better. CDR1 is SGHVS, CDR2 FQNEAQ, per germline. The CDR3 is made up of 14 amino acids. CDR3 nucleotides: TGTGCCAGCAGCCCGCAGCAGGGGAGTTACGAGCAGTACTTC. Residues: CASSPQQGSYEQYF.

The chain employs TRBV29-1 and TRBJ2-5; either TRBD1 or TRBD2 may supply D (6 bases each). In germline, CDR1 is SQVTM, CDR2 ANQGSEA. V lost 2 bases and J 2 bases, leaving 27 bases between the germline ends. The CDR3 is 19 residues long. The chain's CDR3 is CSVERLGGGLLGGQETQYF. Written as DNA, the CDR3 is TGCAGCGTTGAACGCTTAGGAGGGGGACTTTTAGGGGGGCAAGAGACCCAGTACTTC.

The chain carries TRBV3-1 and TRBJ2-3, with D maybe TRBD2 (6 bases). The V end was cut by 0 bases, the J end by 3 bases, with 22 bases between. Germline values: CDR1 LGHDT, CDR2 YNNKEL (reference sequence). CDR3 length: 19 amino acids. The chain's CDR3 is CASSQEPPWGVPRTDTQYF. Here the CDR3 DNA reads TGTGCCAGCAGCCAAGAACCACCCTGGGGGGTTCCCCGTACAGATACGCAGTATTTT.

In this sample, this clonotype turned up a few times. The chain joins TRBV6-5 to TRBJ1-2; D not resolved. Looked up from germline, CDR1 is MNHEY and CDR2 is SVGAGI. The V and J ends lost 6 bases and 8 bases respectively, with 16 bases between them. The CDR3 consists of 13 residues. CDR3 bases: TGTGCCAGCAGAAAAAGTCGATTAGGCGGCTACACCTTC. It yields the protein CASRKSRLGGYTF.

This clonotype is termed medium-sized. The gene calls are TRBV25-1 and TRBJ2-7, with 8 bases matching TRBD1. Germline assignment: CDR1 MGHDK and CDR2 SYGVNS. The junction had 12 bases not matched to a gene; V was cut back by 7 bases and J by 7 bases. This CDR3 comprises 14 residues. CDR3 in amino acids: CASTLTGAMEEQYF. Written as DNA, the CDR3 is TGTGCCAGCACCCTGACAGGGGCGATGGAAGAGCAGTACTTC.

J is TRBJ2-3 and V is TRBV10-3; maybe TRBD1 (5 bases). Germline CDR1 reads ENHRY; CDR2 reads SYGVKD. CDR3 length: 16 amino acids. V dropped 2 bases and J dropped 2 bases, with 14 bases sitting between them. The CDR3 loop reads CAISEADSTYTDTQYF. The CDR3 nucleotides are TGTGCCATCAGTGAGGCTGACAGCACCTACACAGATACGCAGTATTTT.

This clonotype was counted only a few times. The chain couples TRBV6-6 to TRBJ2-3; 10 bases fit TRBD2. Germline loops: CDR1 MNHNY, CDR2 SVGAGI (reference sequence). The CDR3 sequence is 17 residues long. J was trimmed by 4 bases and V by 0 bases; bases with no gene match: 7. The CDR3, as DNA: TGTGCCAGCAGTTACTCGAGTAGCGGGGGGCGCGCAGATACGCAGTATTTT. This gives the protein CASSYSSSGGRADTQYF.

This clonotype was found many times. The chain joins TRBV15 to TRBJ1-2; D perhaps matches TRBD1 (5 bases). CDR1 and CDR2 (germline): LNHNV, YYDKDF (reference sequence). The CDR3 length is 15 residues. Trimming cost V 4 bases and J 0 bases, with 12 bases left between them. The CDR3 is CATSTGAEANYGYTF. DNA of the CDR3: TGTGCCACCAGCACCGGGGCAGAGGCTAACTATGGCTACACCTTC.

J is TRBJ2-5 and V is TRBV21-1; the table calls TRBD1, which could not be checked here. The DNA end is a closer match to TRBJ2-7, so the J assignment may be wrong. TRBV21-1 is flagged as a pseudogene. This CDR3 contains 14 residues. The CDR3 protein is CASSSPGTGDEQYF. For the CDR3, the DNA is TGTGCCAGCAGCTCTCCGGGGACAGGGGACGAGCAGTACTTC.

A few counts support this clonotype. V is TRBV10-3 and J is TRBJ2-5, with 8 positions matching TRBD1. Trimming cost V 4 bases and J 5 bases; bases outside gene matches: 12. Germline V gene lookup returns CDR1 ENHRY and CDR2 SYGVKD. This CDR3 has 16 residues. The CDR3 DNA sequence: TGTGCCATCAGTGCAGGGTTGACAGGGGCGCTGGAGACCCAGTACTTC. Encoded protein: CAISAGLTGALETQYF.

The genes are TRBV20-1 and TRBJ2-3, with 14 bases identical to TRBD2. Germline lookup yields CDR1 DFQATT and CDR2 SNEGSKA (reference sequence). With 5 bases clipped from V and 2 bases from J, the junction kept 9 bases outside the gene matches. This CDR3 comprises 17 residues. CDR3 sequence: CSAFQGTSGGTTDTQYF. In DNA, the CDR3 is TGCAGTGCTTTCCAGGGGACTAGCGGGGGCACCACAGATACGCAGTATTTT.

Details on this clonotype: With a much larger clone just one base away, this may be a read error. The chain has TRBV15 and TRBJ2-4; possibly TRBD2 for D (5 bases). The CDR3 contains 16 residues. From germline, CDR1 is LNHNV and CDR2 YYDKDF (reference sequence). V was trimmed by 3 bases and J by 15 bases, leaving 27 bases between them. CDR3 region: CATSSPVSRDPLWRYF. DNA for the CDR3: TGTGCCACCAGCAGCCCAGTATCGAGGGATCCCTTATGGCGGTACTTC.